This TCR beta chain was retrieved from a study of shared clonotypes between healthy human individuals. The table came from immunoSEQ multiplex PCR; TCRdb's copy has only in-frame clones and leaves some out. This sample has 1,400,000 or so clones, with 98% found just once. The V gene's germline CDR1 is MDHEN and CDR2 SYDVKM. The ends were cut back, 6 bases at V and 6 bases at J, with 12 bases in the middle. The CDR3 is 13 residues long. The rearrangement uses TRBV28 and TRBJ1-5, with D unclear. The sample taken for sequencing was naive CD4+ T cells sorted from blood. Specified subset: CD45RA+ positively selected. The sequence came from a young man in good health. The CDR3: CASSVVLGQPQHF. The CDR3 DNA reads as TGTGCCAGCAGCGTAGTACTTGGTCAGCCCCAGCATTTT. The variable domain in full, with the rest retrieved from reference TRBV28 and TRBJ1-5, is DVKVTQSSRYLVKRTGEKVFLECVQDMDHENMFWYRQDPGLGLRLIYFSYDVKMKEKGDIPEGYSVSREKKERFSLILESASTNQTSMYLCASSVVLGQPQHFGDGTRLSIL.